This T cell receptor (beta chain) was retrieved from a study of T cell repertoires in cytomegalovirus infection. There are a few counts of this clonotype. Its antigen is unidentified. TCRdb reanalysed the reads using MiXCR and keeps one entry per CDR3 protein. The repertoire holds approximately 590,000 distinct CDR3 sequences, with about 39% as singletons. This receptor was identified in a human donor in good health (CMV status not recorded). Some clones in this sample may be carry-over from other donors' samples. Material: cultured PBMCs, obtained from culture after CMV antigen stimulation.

For the CDR3, the DNA is TGCGCCAGCAGCCCGGACAGGGTTTATGGTGAGCAGTTCTTC. As protein: CASSPDRVYGEQFF. J is TRBJ2-1 and V is TRBV5-1; 8 positions agree with TRBD1. The CDR3 loop spans 14 amino acids. After removal of 4 bases from V and 9 bases from J, the junction contained 9 bases not matched to a gene. From germline, CDR1 is SGHRS and CDR2 YFSETQ.